A selection of T cell receptor beta chains follows, all from one sample in a study of T cells in Graves' hyperthyroidism and ophthalmopathy. Each CDR3 protein gets one entry after TCRdb re-called the multiplex PCR reads with MiXCR. The profile covers hundreds of thousands of distinct CDR3 sequences, with roughly 14% appearing a single time and around 4.5% taken by the ten largest. The sequenced material came from blood. Every receptor here comes from a woman aged 40 to 55 with Graves' ophthalmopathy. Both conserved end residues are part of each CDR3. A D gene is named only where the DNA matches it firmly. Where a row states a size, it is once, few, many or the class of an expanded clone; other rows omit it.

D gene	clone size	CDR3 length	V gene	J gene	CDR3 DNA	CDR3 protein
-	-	13	TRBV19	TRBJ1-5	TGTGCCAGTAGTATGGAGGGGAGTCAGCCCCAGCATTTT	CASSMEGSQPQHF
-	many	13	TRBV6-5	TRBJ1-1	TGTGCCAGCAGTTACCAAGACCAGGGCGCAGCTTTCTTT	CASSYQDQGAAFF
-	many	15	TRBV19	TRBJ2-7	TGTGCCAGTAGCCCTCTTTGGGAGGGGGCTCACGAGCAGTACTTC	CASSPLWEGAHEQYF
-	many	14	TRBV6-5	TRBJ1-5	TGTGCCAGCAGTTACTCATATAGCAATCAGCCCCAGCATTTT	CASSYSYSNQPQHF
-	few	15	TRBV6-1	TRBJ2-6	TGTGCCAGCAGTGAAATTAGCTCTGGGGCCAACGTCCTGACTTTC	CASSEISSGANVLTF
-	few	15	TRBV5-5	TRBJ2-2	TGTGCCAGCAGCTTATCGTGGATCAACACCGGGGAGCTGTTTTTT	CASSLSWINTGELFF
-	many	14	TRBV6-5	TRBJ2-7	TGTGCCAGCAGTTACTCGAGGCTAATATACGAGCAGTACTTC	CASSYSRLIYEQYF
-	many	15	TRBV2	TRBJ1-1	TGTGCCAGCAGTGAAGGGGGGCACGGGGGGCCTGAAGCTTTCTTT	CASSEGGHGGPEAFF
-	many	17	TRBV11-2	TRBJ1-5	TGTGCCAGCAGCTTAAGGGTGGCCCGGAGTGGCAATCAGCCCCAGCATTTT	CASSLRVARSGNQPQHF
-	few	14	TRBV19	TRBJ2-5	TGTGCCAGTAGGCCGACCGGGGGAAGGAAGACCCAGTACTTC	CASRPTGGRKTQYF
-	many	12	TRBV29-1	TRBJ1-2	TGCAGCGTTCCTGAGGGGGGTCACGGCTACACCTTC	CSVPEGGHGYTF
TRBD1	many	15	TRBV6-5	TRBJ2-7	TGTGCCAGCAGTTACGGATGGGGACAGGGATACGAGCAGTACTTC	CASSYGWGQGYEQYF
TRBD1	many	18	TRBV12-3/TRBV12-4	TRBJ2-6	TGTGCCAGCAGTGAGCCGGGACAGGGCCTCTCTGGGGCCAACGTCCTGACTTTC	CASSEPGQGLSGANVLTF
-	-	14	TRBV20-1	TRBJ2-2	TGCAGTGCTAGAGATCAGGGGGGCCGGCGGGAGCTGTTTTTT	CSARDQGGRRELFF
-	-	12	TRBV5-1	TRBJ1-2	TGCGCCAGCAGCTGGGGGTCAGACGGCTACACCTTC	CASSWGSDGYTF
TRBD1	many	13	TRBV20-1	TRBJ1-2	TGCAGTGCTAGGCTAGACAGGGGGGTTGGCTACACCTTC	CSARLDRGVGYTF
TRBD1	few	16	TRBV10-3	TRBJ2-5	TGTGCCATCAGTGATCCGGACAGGGGAGAGGGAGAGACCCAGTACTTC	CAISDPDRGEGETQYF
-	-	15	TRBV11-1	TRBJ2-7	TGTGCCAGCAGCCCGGGGAGGGGGCTTTCCTACGAGCAGTACTTC	CASSPGRGLSYEQYF
-	many	14	TRBV6-2/TRBV6-3	TRBJ2-7	TGTGCCAGCAGTTACTATGGTACTCACTACGAGCAGTACTTC	CASSYYGTHYEQYF
TRBD2	many	16	TRBV20-1	TRBJ2-5	TGCAGTGCTAGAATGGGACTAGCGGGAGGGCAAGAGACCCAGTACTTC	CSARMGLAGGQETQYF
TRBD1	many	16	TRBV6-1	TRBJ1-2	TGTGCCAGCAGTCCAAGTCCCGGGACAGGGAACTATGGCTACACCTTC	CASSPSPGTGNYGYTF
-	many	12	TRBV2	TRBJ2-7	TGTGCCAGCAGTAATGACATACACGAGCAGTACTTC	CASSNDIHEQYF
-	many	14	TRBV7-9	TRBJ1-1	TGTGCCAGCAGCTTAAATCTCGGGGGCACTGAAGCTTTCTTT	CASSLNLGGTEAFF
TRBD2	few	17	TRBV7-8	TRBJ2-7	TGTGCCAGCAGCTTGGCGTGGACTAGCGGGAGGGCCCGTGAGCAGTACTTC	CASSLAWTSGRAREQYF
TRBD2	many	15	TRBV27	TRBJ2-7	TGTGCCAGCAGTCGGGGGGACGGAATAGACTACGAGCAGTACTTC	CASSRGDGIDYEQYF
TRBD2	many	19	TRBV6-4	TRBJ2-2	TGTGCCAGCAGTAGGAGGGGTAGCGGGAGCCCCTTGAACACCGGGGAGCTGTTTTTT	CASSRRGSGSPLNTGELFF
TRBD2	many	14	TRBV20-1	TRBJ2-1	TGCAGTGCTAGACCGGGACTAGCGTCGAATGAGCAGTTCTTC	CSARPGLASNEQFF
TRBD2	-	15	TRBV20-1	TRBJ2-1	TGCAGTGCTAGAGATTTAGCGGGCTCCTACAATGAGCAGTTCTTC	CSARDLAGSYNEQFF
TRBD1	many	15	TRBV5-1	TRBJ2-2	TGCGCCAGCAGCACGACAGGGGTGAACACCGGGGAGCTGTTTTTT	CASSTTGVNTGELFF
-	many	15	TRBV11-1	TRBJ2-7	TGTGCCAGCAGCTTAGGGGGGCAGGAGAAGTACGAGCAGTACTTC	CASSLGGQEKYEQYF
-	many	13	TRBV20-1	TRBJ2-2	TGCAGTATCAGGACCACGAACACCGGGGAGCTGTTTTTT	CSIRTTNTGELFF
-	few	14	TRBV28	TRBJ2-7	TGTGCCAGCGGTTTTGCCCCGAGTGGGTACGAGCAGTACTTC	CASGFAPSGYEQYF
-	-	15	TRBV6-2/TRBV6-3	TRBJ2-7	TGTGCCAGAAAAAAGGGTCCCAGGGGCTCCTACGAGCAGTACTTC	CARKKGPRGSYEQYF
-	-	16	TRBV9	TRBJ2-1	TGTGCCAGCAGCGTAGATCCGGGAGCAGGCGAAGGTGAGCAGTTCTTC	CASSVDPGAGEGEQFF
TRBD1	many	13	TRBV7-7	TRBJ1-5	TGTGCTAGCAGCAAGGACAGGGATCAGCCCCAGCATTTT	CASSKDRDQPQHF
-	-	16	TRBV28	TRBJ2-5	TGTGCCAGCAGTTTGATGGTGGGAATATCCCAAGAGACCCAGTACTTC	CASSLMVGISQETQYF
-	-	14	TRBV4-1	TRBJ2-5	TGCGCCAGCAGCCAAGCTCCAGGGGGGGAGACCCAGTACTTC	CASSQAPGGETQYF